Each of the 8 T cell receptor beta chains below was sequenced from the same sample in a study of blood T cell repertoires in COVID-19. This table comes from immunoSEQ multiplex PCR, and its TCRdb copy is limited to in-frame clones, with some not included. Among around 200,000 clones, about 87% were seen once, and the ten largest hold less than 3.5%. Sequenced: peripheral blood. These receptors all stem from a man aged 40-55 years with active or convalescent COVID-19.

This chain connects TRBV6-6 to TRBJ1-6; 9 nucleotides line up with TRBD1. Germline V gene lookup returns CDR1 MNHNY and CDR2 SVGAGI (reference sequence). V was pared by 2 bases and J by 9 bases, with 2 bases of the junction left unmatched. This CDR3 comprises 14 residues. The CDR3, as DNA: TGTGCCAGCAGTTACGACAGGGGGGGTTCACCCCTCCACTTT. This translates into CASSYDRGGSPLHF.

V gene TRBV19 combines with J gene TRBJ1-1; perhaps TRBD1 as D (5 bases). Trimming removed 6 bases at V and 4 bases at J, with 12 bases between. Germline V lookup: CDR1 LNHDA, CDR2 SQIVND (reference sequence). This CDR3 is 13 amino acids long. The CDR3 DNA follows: TGTGCCAGTAGAAGTCCGGGGGGCACTGAAGCTTTCTTT. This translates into CASRSPGGTEAFF.

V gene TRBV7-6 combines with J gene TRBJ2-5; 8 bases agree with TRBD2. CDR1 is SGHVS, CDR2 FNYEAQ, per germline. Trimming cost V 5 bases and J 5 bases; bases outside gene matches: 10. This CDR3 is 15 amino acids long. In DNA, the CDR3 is TGTGCCAGCAGCAAGTCGGGGGGGGCCTGGGAGACCCAGTACTTC. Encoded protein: CASSKSGGAWETQYF. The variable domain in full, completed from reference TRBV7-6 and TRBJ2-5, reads GAGVSQSPRYKVTKRGQDVALRCDPISGHVSLYWYRQALGQGPEFLTYFNYEAQQDKSGLPNDRFSAERPEGSISTLTIQRTEQRDSAMYRCASSKSGGAWETQYFGPGTRLLVL.

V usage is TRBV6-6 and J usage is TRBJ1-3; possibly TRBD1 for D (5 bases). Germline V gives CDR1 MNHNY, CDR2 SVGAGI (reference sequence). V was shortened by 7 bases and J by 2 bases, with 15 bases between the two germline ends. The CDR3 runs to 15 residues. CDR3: CASTLGGEAGNTIYF. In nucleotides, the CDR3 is TGTGCCAGCACCTTGGGGGGGGAGGCTGGAAACACCATATATTTT.

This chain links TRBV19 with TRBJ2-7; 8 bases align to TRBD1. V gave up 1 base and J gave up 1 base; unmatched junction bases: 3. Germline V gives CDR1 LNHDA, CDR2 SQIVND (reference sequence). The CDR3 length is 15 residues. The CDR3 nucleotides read TGTGCCAGTAGTATAGGGAGACAGGGGTCCTACGAGCAGTACTTC. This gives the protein CASSIGRQGSYEQYF.

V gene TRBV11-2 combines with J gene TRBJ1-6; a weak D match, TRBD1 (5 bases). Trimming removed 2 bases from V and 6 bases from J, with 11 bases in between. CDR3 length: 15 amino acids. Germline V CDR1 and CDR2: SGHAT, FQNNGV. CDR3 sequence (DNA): TGTGCCAGCAGCTTAATGGAGGGACTTAATTCACCCCTCCACTTT. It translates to CASSLMEGLNSPLHF.

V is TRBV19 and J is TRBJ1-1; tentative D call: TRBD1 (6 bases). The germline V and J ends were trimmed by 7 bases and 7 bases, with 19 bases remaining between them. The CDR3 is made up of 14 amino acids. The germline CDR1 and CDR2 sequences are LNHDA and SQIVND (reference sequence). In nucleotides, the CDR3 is TGTGCCAGTATGCGACAGGAAGGCCGTCATGAAGCTTTCTTT. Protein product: CASMRQEGRHEAFF.

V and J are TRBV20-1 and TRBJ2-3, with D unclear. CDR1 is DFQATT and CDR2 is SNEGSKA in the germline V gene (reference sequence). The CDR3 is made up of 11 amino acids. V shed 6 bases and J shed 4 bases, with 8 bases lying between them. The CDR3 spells CSAKPSDTQYF. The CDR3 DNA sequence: TGCAGTGCAAAGCCGTCAGATACGCAGTATTTT.